The entry that follows covers one T cell receptor beta chain sequence. Primers used in a second PCR of about 7 to 12 cycles were a sample-barcoded 5' primer and a J-beta primer mix. TCRdb re-called the 5' RACE reads through MiXCR, storing one row per CDR3 protein. The sample consists of 1.8 million or so distinct CDR3 sequences, roughly two fifths of them appearing once. These data come from a study of blood T cells in healthy people across ages. CDR3 length equals 15 residues. Germline V CDR1 and CDR2: MNHEY, SVGAGI. V shed 0 bases, J shed 7 bases, and the junction held 3 bases outside the gene matches.

This chain connects TRBV6-5 to TRBJ2-3; 11 nucleotides agree with TRBD2. Sequencing input: blood. The sequence was collected from a human donor in good health. Written as DNA, the CDR3 is TGTGCCAGCAGTTACTCCCCTAGCGGGGGGTATACGCAGTATTTT. Protein sequence: CASSYSPSGGYTQYF.